This T cell receptor (beta chain) was sequenced for a study of tumor-infiltrating lymphocytes in primary liver carcinoma. Across the whole study: The patients included men and women who were aged 30 to 69 years.

Of note for this clonotype: The target antigen is unknown. One end of the junction does not line up with germline, which may come from a read error.

TCR beta cDNA came from approximately 490 ng total RNA, primed with a constant-region primer. Sequencing libraries for TCR beta derived from three nested multiplex PCR rounds that used slightly modified ARM-PCR. The first two PCR rounds used TRBV1-TRBV30 primers with a Cbeta primer, approximately 10 cycles each. TCRdb passed the multiplex PCR reads through MiXCR, listing each CDR3 protein once. The repertoire consists of approximately 30,000 distinct CDR3 sequences, with 71% occurring once and the leading ten covering about 30%. CDR1 is SGHVS and CDR2 is FQNEAQ in the germline V gene. There are 14 residues in the CDR3. Findings and caveats of the study: The study found tumor-adjacent and tumor-blood pairs overlapped less than tumor region pairs. A significantly higher top-250-clone fraction was found in tumors than in blood (p = 0.039).

It was from around 18-30 mg of unsorted bulk tissue that RNA and DNA were co-extracted. No treatment had been given to the patients, who were chronically infected with HBV. This clonotype was sampled from a woman aged 30 to 39 with primary liver carcinoma and hepatitis B virus infection. The chain employs TRBV7-8 and TRBJ2-4; 9 bases are a match to TRBD2. Sample: liver tumor tissue from sampling region 3. Documented subset: tumor region T3, left-lateral pole. CDR3 nucleotides: TGTGTCAGCAGCTTAGCTGCGGGAGGGAACATTCAGTATTTC. Its translation is CVSSLAAGGNIQYF.